This T cell receptor beta chain was identified in a study of T-cell memory formation after mild COVID-19. This clonotype was counted between two and nine times. Sample barcodes and UMIs were carried by the TCR alpha and TCR beta cDNA libraries that 5'RACE generated with constant-segment primers. In TCRdb, the 5' RACE reads were re-called with MiXCR into one record per CDR3 protein. The sample comprises around 420,000 distinct CDR3 sequences, about 24% of which are singletons, and roughly 8.9% rests with the top ten. CDR3 length: 15 amino acids. The germline V gene has CDR1 SQVTM and CDR2 ANQGSEA. The trim removed 7 bases at V and 7 bases at J, leaving 14 bases unmatched.

The receptor was derived from an adult woman who had mild COVID-19 (a few samples of this study predate the infection). Cell type and time point are not known. The sequenced sample consisted of PBMCs or a T cell subset sorted from them (not recorded which). The V call is TRBV29-1, the J call TRBJ2-2; 8 bases fit TRBD2. The CDR3 bases are TGCAGCGCCTCCCTCGGCAGCGGGAGTCTCGGGGAGCTGTTTTTT. This translates into CSASLGSGSLGELFF.